A single sample is the source of the 11 T cell receptor beta chains below, sequenced in a study of shared clonotypes between healthy human individuals. Measured with immunoSEQ multiplex PCR; TCRdb has only the in-frame clones, and not every one. The data hold hundreds of thousands of clones, with around two thirds observed a single time. The specimen was memory CD4+ T cells sorted from blood. Indicated subset: CD45RA-negative fraction. The receptors here all came from a woman in her 30s in good health.

The chain couples TRBV28 to TRBJ2-2, with TRBD1 matching over 8 bases. The V and J ends lost 6 bases and 5 bases, in that order; junction bases with no gene match: 8. The CDR3 spans 15 residues. Germline V gene lookup returns CDR1 MDHEN and CDR2 SYDVKM. CDR3 amino acids: CASSPDRVGTGELFF. CDR3 DNA sequence: TGTGCCAGCAGCCCGGACAGGGTTGGGACCGGGGAGCTGTTTTTT.

CDR3 protein: CASRGTSGSNEQFF. The CDR3 bases are TGTGCCAGCAGGGGGACTAGCGGGAGCAATGAGCAGTTCTTC. The chain recombines TRBV2 with TRBJ2-1; 14 nucleotides agree with TRBD2. Unmatched junction bases numbered 1, after V lost 6 bases and J lost 6 bases. Per germline, CDR1 SNHLY and CDR2 FYNNEI. The CDR3 totals 14 residues.

This clone was recorded only once. The chain links TRBV30 to TRBJ2-2; D uncertain. This CDR3 has 12 residues. Per the germline V gene, CDR1 is GTSNPN and CDR2 is SVGIG (reference sequence). V was cut by 2 bases and J by 6 bases, with 7 bases left in between. CDR3 region: CAWSRRAGELFF. The DNA for the CDR3 is TGTGCCTGGAGTCGGCGCGCCGGGGAGCTGTTTTTT. Full variable domain (remainder filled in from reference TRBV30 and TRBJ2-2): SQTIHQWPATLVQPVGSPLSLECTVEGTSNPNLYWYRQAAGRGLQLLFYSVGIGQISSEVPQNLSASRPQDRQFILSSKKLLLSDSGFYLCAWSRRAGELFFGEGSRLTVL.

This clone was recorded once. This rearrangement joins TRBV11-2 to TRBJ2-7, with a possible D match to TRBD2 (5 bases). The CDR3 runs to 12 residues. CDR1 is SGHAT, CDR2 FQNNGV, per germline. Trimming removed 3 bases from V and 5 bases from J, with 8 bases in between. The CDR3 is CASSLRVDEQYF. The CDR3 DNA reads TGTGCCAGCAGCTTGCGGGTCGACGAGCAGTACTTC.

This clone has at least ten counts. This chain links TRBV28 with TRBJ2-3; tentatively, D is TRBD2 (6 bases). The CDR3 has 14 residues. Germline CDR1 and CDR2: MDHEN and SYDVKM. Trimming removed 8 bases from V and 6 bases from J, with 18 bases in between. For the CDR3, the DNA is TGTGCCAGCCATGGGACCACCCGGGGGGATACGCAGTATTTT. This gives the protein CASHGTTRGDTQYF.

The chain employs TRBV5-1 and TRBJ2-3; D perhaps matches TRBD2 (6 bases). Germline V gene data show CDR1 as SGHRS and CDR2 as YFSETQ. This CDR3 region has 14 residues. The V end lost 1 base, the J end lost 4 bases, and 10 bases lay between the germline ends. The CDR3 sequence is CASSLPTGADTQYF. The CDR3 DNA is TGCGCCAGCAGCTTGCCTACGGGAGCAGATACGCAGTATTTT.

The rearrangement links TRBV11-3 to TRBJ2-3; D is perhaps TRBD2 (6 bases). Trimming left V 1 base short and J 6 bases short, with 8 bases between. The CDR3 spans 13 residues. The germline gives CDR1 SGHNT, CDR2 YENEEA. The DNA of the CDR3 is TGTGCCAGCAGCTTAGGGGCGGGGGATACGCAGTATTTT. It encodes CASSLGAGDTQYF.

The rearrangement joins TRBV5-1 to TRBJ2-7, with a weak D call TRBD2 (6 bases). The CDR3 consists of 13 residues. Trimming removed 4 bases from V and 6 bases from J, with 14 bases in between. Per the germline V gene, CDR1 is SGHRS and CDR2 is YFSETQ. CDR3 coding DNA: TGCGCCAGCAGCGTGACTAGTGAGGGCGAGCAGTACTTC. This codes for CASSVTSEGEQYF.

This clone was observed a few times. The V call is TRBV6-5, the J call TRBJ2-1; D remains unclear. CDR3 length: 11 residues. Trimming pared 2 bases from V and 10 bases from J, leaving 6 bases between. The germline CDR1 and CDR2 sequences are MNHEY and SVGAGI. The CDR3 DNA follows: TGTGCCAGCAGTTACAGAGGAGAGCAGTTCTTC. Its protein product is CASSYRGEQFF.

The rearrangement uses TRBV19 and TRBJ1-5, with a weak D call TRBD1 (5 bases). This CDR3 comprises 15 residues. Germline lookup yields CDR1 LNHDA and CDR2 SQIVND (reference sequence). Trimming left V 7 bases short and J 0 bases short, with 13 bases between. The CDR3 DNA reads TGTGCCAGTAAAAGGGGAGGCTATAGCAATCAGCCCCAGCATTTT. Residues: CASKRGGYSNQPQHF.

The chain has TRBV28 and TRBJ1-2; TRBD1 aligns across 7 bases. Unmatched junction bases numbered 4, after V lost 3 bases and J lost 6 bases. The CDR3 extends over 13 amino acids. Germline CDR1 MDHEN, CDR2 SYDVKM. The CDR3: CASSFGGGNGYTF. CDR3 bases: TGTGCCAGCAGTTTCGGAGGGGGCAATGGCTACACCTTC.